Detailed here is one T cell receptor (beta chain). Its matching antigen is unknown. The CDR3 has 14 residues. Trimming removed 5 bases from V and 3 bases from J, with 10 bases in between. Germline V gives CDR1 ENHRY, CDR2 SYGVKD. The data derive from a study of blood T cells in healthy people across ages. Notes on the study in general: Estimates based on one million T cells were treated as lower bounds.

Every sample had a minimum of 7 million PBMCs isolated. Combining a sample-barcoded 5' primer with a J-beta primer mix, a second PCR ran for 7 to 11 cycles. The template-switch adaptor, which had 12 random nucleotides, put a tag on each cDNA molecule. TCRdb analysed the 5' RACE reads with MiXCR anew, one entry per CDR3 protein. This sample yields approximately 1,000,000 distinct CDR3 sequences, of which more than 30% are seen a single time; 10% to 15% belongs to the top ten. The sequencing sample was made of blood. The chain combines TRBV10-3 with TRBJ2-2; TRBD1 might be the D (5 bases). The TCR originated in a man younger than 35 in good health. The CDR3 sequence: CAISPQQDTGELFF. For the CDR3, the DNA is TGTGCCATCAGTCCCCAACAGGACACCGGGGAGCTGTTTTTT.